The 25 T cell receptor beta chains listed next were all sequenced from one sample in a study of cytomegalovirus exposure and HLA in healthy donors. Primers: 60 Vbeta forward and 13 Jbeta reverse. The assay was immunoSEQ multiplex PCR, and TCRdb's table has in-frame clones only and misses some. Of around 220,000 clones in the sample, 60% to 85% were seen once. The specimen sequenced was PBMCs. The receptors were sampled from a man aged 35 to 55 in good health and CMV-seronegative.

The chain joins TRBV5-1 to TRBJ1-1; D remains unclear. CDR1 SGHRS and CDR2 YFSETQ come from the germline V gene. V lost 0 bases to trimming and J lost 11 bases, with 8 bases between them. The CDR3 spans 11 residues. The CDR3 is CASSLGRRAFF. The CDR3 DNA follows: TGCGCCAGCAGCTTGGGACGGCGGGCTTTCTTT.

This chain's CDR3 is CATSGLPSGINQPQHF. Here the CDR3 DNA reads TGTGCCACCAGCGGCCTCCCTTCAGGGATCAATCAGCCCCAGCATTTT. The V gene is TRBV15, the J gene TRBJ1-5; the D gene is possibly TRBD1 (5 bases). The CDR3 is 16 residues long. Trimming took 5 bases from V and 3 from J, leaving 17 bases between them. Germline CDR1 reads LNHNV; CDR2 reads YYDKDF (reference sequence). The full variable domain, rest sourced from reference TRBV15 and TRBJ1-5, is DAMVIQNPRYQVTQFGKPVTLSCSQTLNHNVMYWYQQKSSQAPKLLFHYYDKDFNNEADTPDNFQSRRPNTSFCFLDIRSPGLGDTAMYLCATSGLPSGINQPQHFGDGTRLSIL.

The table lists this clone with a few counts. This chain links TRBV9 with TRBJ2-2; 9 bases fit TRBD1. In germline, CDR1 is SGDLS, CDR2 YYNGEE. This CDR3 has 16 amino acids. The V segment lost 0 bases and the J segment 6 bases; nucleotides outside the gene matches: 6. The CDR3 region has the DNA TGTGCCAGCAGCGTAGCTTCGAGGACAGGGGCCGGGGAGCTGTTTTTT. It specifies CASSVASRTGAGELFF.

J is TRBJ2-1 and V is TRBV2; D might be TRBD2 (6 bases). Between the trimmed V and J ends, which lost 2 bases and 7 bases, there was a span of 15 bases. The length of the CDR3 is 15 residues. Germline-derived CDR1 and CDR2 are SNHLY and FYNNEI. The CDR3 nucleotides read TGTGCCAGCAGTGAAAACCGGGACTGGGGTAATGAGCAGTTCTTC. Protein: CASSENRDWGNEQFF.

Only one count was recorded for this clone. V usage is TRBV11-3 and J usage is TRBJ2-5; D gene unclear. The tail of the sequence fits TRBJ2-7 better, so the J call may be wrong. Germline loops: CDR1 SGHNT, CDR2 YENEEA. The CDR3 runs 14 residues. CDR3 nucleotide sequence: TGTGCCAGCAGTTTCACTGGGGACTCCTACGAGCAGTACTTC. It yields the protein CASSFTGDSYEQYF.

This sequence joins TRBV5-4 and TRBJ2-2; D possibly corresponds to TRBD2 (7 bases). Germline assignment: CDR1 SGHNT and CDR2 YYREEE (reference sequence). V was pared by 0 bases and J by 2 bases, with 11 bases between. CDR3 length: 16 residues. The CDR3 coding sequence is TGTGCCAGCAGCTTGGCCGGCGGGGGCAACACCGGGGAGCTGTTTTTT. Amino acids: CASSLAGGGNTGELFF.

The sample holds one count of this clone. The chain links TRBV5-3 to TRBJ1-1; D ambiguous. TRBV5-3 is classed as an ORF, of uncertain function. V was trimmed by 1 base and J by 8 bases, leaving 15 bases between them. The CDR3 spans 14 residues. For the CDR3, the DNA is TGTGCCAGAAGCTTGAGGGTGGGGAGTCCCGAAGCTTTCTTT. Protein product: CARSLRVGSPEAFF.

The rearrangement links TRBV9 to TRBJ2-7; 12 bases are a match to TRBD1. With 4 bases clipped from V and 1 base from J, the junction kept 12 bases outside the gene matches. Germline CDR1 and CDR2: SGDLS and YYNGEE. This CDR3 is built from 18 residues. CDR3 DNA: TGTGCCAGCAGCCCGGGACAGGGGGCCTCTAGCGCGTCCTACGAGCAGTACTTC. Its protein product is CASSPGQGASSASYEQYF.

The chain combines TRBV6-1 with TRBJ2-1; 9 bases match TRBD1. The CDR3 totals 15 residues. In germline, CDR1 is MNHNS, CDR2 SASEGT. Unmatched junction bases numbered 5, after V lost 1 base and J lost 7 bases. The CDR3 spells CASSEEGQGRNEQFF. The CDR3 nucleotides read TGTGCCAGCAGTGAAGAGGGACAGGGAAGGAATGAGCAGTTCTTC.

This clone was counted a few times. This chain links TRBV27 with TRBJ2-2; no clear D. V was shortened by 5 bases and J by 1 base, with 8 bases between the two germline ends. CDR3 length: 14 amino acids. Per the germline V gene, CDR1 is MNHEY and CDR2 is SMNVEV (reference sequence). CDR3 in amino acids: CASSGNRNTGELFF. CDR3 nucleotide sequence: TGTGCCAGCAGTGGCAACAGGAACACCGGGGAGCTGTTTTTT.

This chain joins TRBV6-4 and TRBJ1-4, with TRBD1 as a possible D gene (5 bases). The CDR3 loop spans 13 amino acids. Per germline, CDR1 MRHNA and CDR2 SNTAGT. V lost 7 bases, J lost 8 bases, and 14 bases lay in between. CDR3 DNA sequence: TGTGCCAGCATCCAGGGTCCGAGGGAAAAACTGTTTTTT. As protein: CASIQGPREKLFF.

The rearrangement joins TRBV5-5 to TRBJ2-7; 10 nucleotides match TRBD1. The germline gives CDR1 SGHKS, CDR2 YYEKEE (reference sequence). The CDR3 loop spans 15 amino acids. J was trimmed by 0 bases and V by 3 bases; bases with no gene match: 3. The CDR3 here is CASSWGQGSSYEQYF. The CDR3 nucleotides are TGTGCCAGCAGCTGGGGACAGGGGAGCTCCTACGAGCAGTACTTC. Filled out from reference TRBV5-5 and TRBJ2-7, the complete variable domain reads DAGVTQSPTHLIKTRGQQVTLRCSPISGHKSVSWYQQVLGQGPQFIFQYYEKEERGRGNFPDRFSARQFPNYSSELNVNALLLGDSALYLCASSWGQGSSYEQYFGPGTRLTVT.

The chain has TRBV7-9 and TRBJ2-7, with TRBD1 matching 11 bases. After removal of 5 bases from V and 5 bases from J, the junction contained 5 bases not matched to a gene. Germline loops: CDR1 SEHNR, CDR2 FQNEAQ (reference sequence). CDR3 size: 14 residues. CDR3 residues: CASSRGQGANEQYF. The CDR3 coding sequence is TGTGCCAGCAGCCGCGGACAGGGGGCGAACGAGCAGTACTTC.

The gene calls are TRBV28 and TRBJ2-3; tentatively, D is TRBD1 (6 bases). Trimming pared 8 bases from V and 0 bases from J, leaving 18 bases between. CDR3 size: 16 residues. Per germline, CDR1 MDHEN and CDR2 SYDVKM. The CDR3 DNA is TGTGCCAGCGAGCCTCTAGGGGGATCTAGCACAGATACGCAGTATTTT. It codes for CASEPLGGSSTDTQYF.

The chain has TRBV7-6 and TRBJ1-1, with 7 bases aligning to TRBD1. CDR1 is SGHVS, CDR2 FNYEAQ, per germline. The CDR3 is made up of 15 amino acids. V shed 5 bases and J 1 base; nucleotides not matched to a gene: 7. This CDR3 reads CASSRRQGGNTEAFF. As DNA, the CDR3 is TGTGCCAGCAGCCGACGACAGGGCGGGAACACTGAAGCTTTCTTT. Drawing the rest from reference TRBV7-6 and TRBJ1-1, the complete variable domain is GAGVSQSPRYKVTKRGQDVALRCDPISGHVSLYWYRQALGQGPEFLTYFNYEAQQDKSGLPNDRFSAERPEGSISTLTIQRTEQRDSAMYRCASSRRQGGNTEAFFGQGTRLTVV.

The genes are TRBV4-2 and TRBJ1-5; 11 bases fit TRBD1. The CDR3 is 20 residues long. With 8 bases clipped from V and 3 bases from J, the junction kept 21 bases outside the gene matches. The V gene's germline CDR1 is LGHNA and CDR2 YNFKEQ. CDR3 DNA sequence: TGTGCCAGCGGGAATCTACCGGGACAGGGGGTGGTCTGGGACAATCAGCCCCAGCATTTT. This encodes CASGNLPGQGVVWDNQPQHF.

V and J are TRBV5-1 and TRBJ2-7; the match to TRBD2 covers 11 bases. This CDR3 spans 15 amino acids. V shed 4 bases, J shed 2 bases, and the junction held 5 bases outside the gene matches. Germline V gives CDR1 SGHRS, CDR2 YFSETQ. CDR3 DNA: TGCGCCAGCAGCAGAGGGACTAGCGGAGCCTACGAGCAGTACTTC. As protein: CASSRGTSGAYEQYF.

This chain connects TRBV11-3 to TRBJ2-5; 9 bases agree with TRBD2. Germline loops: CDR1 SGHNT, CDR2 YENEEA. There are 14 residues in the CDR3. V was clipped by 4 bases and J by 4 bases; unmatched bases: 4. The CDR3 DNA reads as TGTGCCAGCAGCTATAGCGGGAGAGGAGAGACCCAGTACTTC. Translation: CASSYSGRGETQYF.

The DNA of the CDR3 is TGTGCCAGCAGTCCGCCGGGACAGGGGAACGAAAAACTGTTTTTT. It is translated as CASSPPGQGNEKLFF. This chain connects TRBV28 to TRBJ1-4, with 10 nucleotides matching TRBD1. The trim removed 5 bases at V and 8 bases at J, leaving 8 bases unmatched. In germline, CDR1 is MDHEN, CDR2 SYDVKM. The CDR3 runs 15 residues.

This clone was recorded a few times. The rearrangement joins TRBV7-9 to TRBJ1-1, with 9 bases matching TRBD1. The CDR3 totals 14 residues. Per germline, CDR1 SEHNR and CDR2 FQNEAQ (reference sequence). V lost 4 bases, J lost 5 bases, and 5 bases stayed unmatched. CDR3 residues: CASSWTGVDTEAFF. The CDR3 coding sequence is TGTGCCAGCAGCTGGACAGGGGTGGATACTGAAGCTTTCTTT.

The rearrangement joins TRBV4-2 to TRBJ1-2; D is ambiguous. The germline gives CDR1 LGHNA, CDR2 YNFKEQ. CDR3 length: 15 amino acids. The V end was cut by 0 bases, the J end by 0 bases, with 8 bases between. The CDR3 DNA is TGTGCCAGCAGCCAAGAGTCCCGGGCTAACTATGGCTACACCTTC. Amino acid sequence: CASSQESRANYGYTF.

On this clone: The junction differs from germline at one of its ends, possibly a read error. The V and J genes are TRBV7-9 and TRBJ2-3; a possible D gene is TRBD2 (6 bases). CDR1 and CDR2 (germline): SEHNR, FQNEAQ (reference sequence). CDR3 size: 14 residues. Written as DNA, the CDR3 is TGTTCCAGCAGCTTTGGGGGGAGCACAGATACGCAGTATTTT. Translating gives CSSSFGGSTDTQYF.

The rearrangement uses TRBV11-2 and TRBJ2-7; 10 bases agree with TRBD1. The CDR3 is 15 amino acids. In germline, CDR1 is SGHAT, CDR2 FQNNGV. V lost 4 bases and J lost 2; bases outside the gene matches: 5. The CDR3 protein is CASSYQGTGAYEQYF. The DNA of the CDR3 is TGTGCCAGCAGCTACCAAGGGACAGGGGCCTACGAGCAGTACTTC.

This chain connects TRBV9 to TRBJ2-2; 7 bases are shared with TRBD2. Per the germline V gene, CDR1 is SGDLS and CDR2 is YYNGEE. The V segment lost 4 bases and the J segment 4 bases; nucleotides outside the gene matches: 10. The CDR3 has 16 residues. The CDR3 loop is CASSLSGKIGTGELFF. The DNA for the CDR3 is TGTGCCAGCAGCTTAAGCGGGAAGATTGGCACCGGGGAGCTGTTTTTT.

The sample holds a few counts of this clone. The rearrangement uses TRBV15 and TRBJ1-2, with D possibly TRBD1 on 6 matching bases. CDR1 LNHNV and CDR2 YYDKDF come from the germline V gene (reference sequence). This CDR3 comprises 13 residues. V lost 9 bases and J lost 4, with 15 bases in between. CDR3: CATSTGGLYGYTF. In DNA, the CDR3 is TGTGCCACTTCGACAGGTGGACTCTATGGCTACACCTTC.